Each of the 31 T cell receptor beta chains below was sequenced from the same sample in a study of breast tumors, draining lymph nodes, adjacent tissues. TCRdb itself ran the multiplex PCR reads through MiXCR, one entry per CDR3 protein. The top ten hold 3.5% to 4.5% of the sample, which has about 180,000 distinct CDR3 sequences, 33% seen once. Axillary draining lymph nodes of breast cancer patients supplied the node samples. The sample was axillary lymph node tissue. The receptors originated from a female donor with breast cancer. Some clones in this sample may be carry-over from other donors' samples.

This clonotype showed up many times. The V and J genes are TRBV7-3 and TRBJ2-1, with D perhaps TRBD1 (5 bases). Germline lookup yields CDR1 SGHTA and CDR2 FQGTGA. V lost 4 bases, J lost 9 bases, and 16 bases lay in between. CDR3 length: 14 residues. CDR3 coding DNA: TGTGCCAGCAGCTACGCAGGGAATTTAGGTGAGCAGTTCTTC. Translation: CASSYAGNLGEQFF. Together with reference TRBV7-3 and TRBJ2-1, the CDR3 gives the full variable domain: GAGVSQTPSNKVTEKGKYVELRCDPISGHTALYWYRQSLGQGPEFLIYFQGTGAADDSGLPNDRFFAVRPEGSVSTLKIQRTERGDSAVYLCASSYAGNLGEQFFGPGTRLTVL.

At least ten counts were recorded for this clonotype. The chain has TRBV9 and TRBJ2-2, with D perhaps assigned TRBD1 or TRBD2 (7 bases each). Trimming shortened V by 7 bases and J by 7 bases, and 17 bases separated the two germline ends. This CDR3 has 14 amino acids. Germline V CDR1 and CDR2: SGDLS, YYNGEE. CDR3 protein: CASPWEGADGELFF. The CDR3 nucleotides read TGTGCCAGCCCCTGGGAGGGGGCGGACGGGGAGCTGTTTTTT.

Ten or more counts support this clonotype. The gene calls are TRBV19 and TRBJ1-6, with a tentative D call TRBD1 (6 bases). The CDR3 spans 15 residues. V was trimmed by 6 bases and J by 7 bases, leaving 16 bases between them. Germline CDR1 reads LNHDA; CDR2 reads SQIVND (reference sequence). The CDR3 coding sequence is TGTGCCAGTAGGGAGACAGGCCCCGGGAATTCACCCCTCCACTTT. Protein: CASRETGPGNSPLHF.

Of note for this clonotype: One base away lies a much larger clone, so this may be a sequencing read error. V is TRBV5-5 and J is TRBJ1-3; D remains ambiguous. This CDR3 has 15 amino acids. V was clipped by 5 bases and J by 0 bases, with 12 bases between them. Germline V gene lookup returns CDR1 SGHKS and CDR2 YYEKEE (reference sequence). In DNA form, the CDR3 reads TGTGCCAGCAGTTGGACGGGAGCCTCTGGAAACACCATATATTTT. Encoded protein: CASSWTGASGNTIYF.

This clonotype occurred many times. CDR3 coding DNA: TGCAGTGCTGATAGCGGGGGGGACAATGAGCAGTTCTTC. Translating it yields CSADSGGDNEQFF. This rearrangement joins TRBV20-1 to TRBJ2-1; 11 nucleotides agree with TRBD2. The CDR3 covers 13 residues. V was pared by 5 bases and J by 5 bases, with 2 bases of the junction left unmatched. Germline values: CDR1 DFQATT, CDR2 SNEGSKA (reference sequence).

CDR3 amino acids: CASSLYGTGGYEQYF. CDR3 sequence (DNA): TGCGCCAGCAGCTTATATGGGACAGGGGGCTACGAGCAGTACTTC. The chain couples TRBV5-1 to TRBJ2-7; 11 bases fit TRBD1. Germline CDR1 and CDR2: SGHRS and YFSETQ. The CDR3 runs 15 residues. With V trimmed by 2 bases and J by 3 bases, 4 bases remained unmatched.

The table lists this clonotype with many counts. The CDR3 loop reads CASSVYSGTLHF. In DNA, the CDR3 is TGTGCCAGCAGCGTCTACTCTGGGACCCTCCACTTT. The V call is TRBV7-2, the J call TRBJ1-6; D is unresolved. This CDR3 has 12 amino acids. Germline V gene sequence: CDR1 SGHTA, CDR2 FQGNSA. Between the trimmed V and J ends, which lost 5 bases and 14 bases, there was a span of 13 bases.

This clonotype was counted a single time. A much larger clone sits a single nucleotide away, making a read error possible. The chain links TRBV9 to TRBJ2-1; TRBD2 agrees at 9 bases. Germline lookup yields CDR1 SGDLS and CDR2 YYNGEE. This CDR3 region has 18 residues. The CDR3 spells CASSAVIAGEISSNEQFF. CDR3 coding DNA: TGTGCCAGCAGTGCTGTTATAGCGGGGGAAATCTCCTCCAATGAGCAGTTCTTC. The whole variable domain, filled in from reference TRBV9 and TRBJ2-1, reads DSGVTQTPKHLITATGQRVTLRCSPRSGDLSVYWYQQSLDQGLQFLIQYYNGEERAKGNILERFSAQQFPDLHSELNLSSLELGDSALYFCASSAVIAGEISSNEQFFGPGTRLTVL.

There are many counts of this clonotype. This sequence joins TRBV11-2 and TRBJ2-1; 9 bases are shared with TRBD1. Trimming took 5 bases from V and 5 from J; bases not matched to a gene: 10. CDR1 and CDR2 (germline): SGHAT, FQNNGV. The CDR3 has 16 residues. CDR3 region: CASSPITGGVNNEQFF. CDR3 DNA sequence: TGTGCCAGCAGCCCTATAACAGGGGGCGTTAACAATGAGCAGTTCTTC.

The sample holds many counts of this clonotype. CDR3 sequence reads: CAWSVRGRALTHGEQFF. CDR3 DNA sequence: TGTGCCTGGAGTGTACGCGGGAGGGCCCTCACACATGGGGAGCAGTTCTTC. The chain carries TRBV30 and TRBJ2-1, with 9 bases matching TRBD2. The CDR3 length is 17 residues. V lost 0 bases to trimming and J lost 10 bases; unmatched junction nucleotides: 16. Germline lookup yields CDR1 GTSNPN and CDR2 SVGIG (reference sequence).

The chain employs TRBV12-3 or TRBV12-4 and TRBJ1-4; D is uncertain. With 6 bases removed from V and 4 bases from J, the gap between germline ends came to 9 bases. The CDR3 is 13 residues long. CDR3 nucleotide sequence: TGTGCCAGCAGCCGCCGGAGTAATGAAAAACTGTTTTTT. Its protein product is CASSRRSNEKLFF.

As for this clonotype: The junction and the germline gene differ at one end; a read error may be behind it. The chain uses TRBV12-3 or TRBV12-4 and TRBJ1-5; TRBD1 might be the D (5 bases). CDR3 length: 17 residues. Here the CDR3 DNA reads TGTACCAGCAGTTTCTGGGGAATCAGGGAAGGCAATCAGCCCCAGCATTTT. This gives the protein CTSSFWGIREGNQPQHF.

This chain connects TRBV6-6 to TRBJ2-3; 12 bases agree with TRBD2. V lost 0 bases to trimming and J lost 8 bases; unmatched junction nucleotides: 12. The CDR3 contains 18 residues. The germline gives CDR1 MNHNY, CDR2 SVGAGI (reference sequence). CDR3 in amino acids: CASSYSTPSGGAKGTQYF. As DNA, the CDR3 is TGTGCCAGCAGTTACTCGACGCCTAGCGGGGGGGCCAAAGGTACGCAGTATTTT.

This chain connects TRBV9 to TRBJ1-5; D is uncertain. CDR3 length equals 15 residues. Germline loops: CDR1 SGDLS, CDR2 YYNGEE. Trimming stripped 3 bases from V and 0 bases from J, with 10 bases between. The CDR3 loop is CASSARGDSNQPQHF. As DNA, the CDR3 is TGTGCCAGCAGCGCCCGGGGTGATAGCAATCAGCCCCAGCATTTT.

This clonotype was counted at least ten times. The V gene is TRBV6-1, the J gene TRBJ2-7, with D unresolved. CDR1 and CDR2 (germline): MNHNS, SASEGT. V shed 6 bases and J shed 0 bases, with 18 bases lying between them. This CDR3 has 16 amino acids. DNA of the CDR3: TGTGCCAGCAGCGTCTTGCGGACGGAAAGCTCCTACGAGCAGTACTTC. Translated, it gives CASSVLRTESSYEQYF.

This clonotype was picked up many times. The CDR3 DNA reads as TGTGCCAGCAGCTTAACAGGACAGTCCTATGGCTACACCTTC. Protein sequence: CASSLTGQSYGYTF. The V gene is TRBV7-2, the J gene TRBJ1-2, with D tentatively TRBD1 (6 bases). Germline values: CDR1 SGHTA, CDR2 FQGNSA. The V end lost 2 bases, the J end lost 4 bases, and 11 bases lay between the germline ends. This CDR3 has 14 amino acids.

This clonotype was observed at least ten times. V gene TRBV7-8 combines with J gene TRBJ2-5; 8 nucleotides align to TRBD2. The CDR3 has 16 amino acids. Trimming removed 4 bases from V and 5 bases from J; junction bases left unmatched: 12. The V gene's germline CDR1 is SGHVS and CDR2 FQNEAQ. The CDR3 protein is CASSSGGWGARETQYF. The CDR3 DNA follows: TGTGCCAGCAGCTCGGGGGGGTGGGGGGCCCGGGAGACCCAGTACTTC.

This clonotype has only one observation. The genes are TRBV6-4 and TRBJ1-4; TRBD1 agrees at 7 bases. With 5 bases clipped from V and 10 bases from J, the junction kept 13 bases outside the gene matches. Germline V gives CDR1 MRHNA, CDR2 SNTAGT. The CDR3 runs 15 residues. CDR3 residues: CASSFDPTGSVKLFF. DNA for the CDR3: TGTGCCAGCAGTTTTGACCCGACAGGGAGCGTAAAACTGTTTTTT.

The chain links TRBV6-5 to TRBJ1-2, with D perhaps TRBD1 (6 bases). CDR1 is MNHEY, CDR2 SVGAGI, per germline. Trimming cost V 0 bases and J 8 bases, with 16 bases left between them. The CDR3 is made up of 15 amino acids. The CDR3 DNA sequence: TGTGCCAGCAGTTACTCGGCAGGGGTTGTGGGGGGCTACACCTTC. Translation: CASSYSAGVVGGYTF.

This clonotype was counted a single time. CDR3 protein: CSGRGLETQYF. In DNA form, the CDR3 reads TGCAGCGGGAGGGGGCTAGAGACCCAGTACTTC. The chain has TRBV29-1 and TRBJ2-5, with D maybe TRBD1 (7 bases). V was trimmed by 7 bases and J by 4 bases, leaving 10 bases between them. This CDR3 contains 11 residues. Germline V gene data show CDR1 as SQVTM and CDR2 as ANQGSEA.

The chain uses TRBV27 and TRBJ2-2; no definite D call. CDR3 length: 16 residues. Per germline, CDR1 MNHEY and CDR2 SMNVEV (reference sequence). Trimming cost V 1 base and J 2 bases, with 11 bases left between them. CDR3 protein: CASSLFGGFNTGELFF. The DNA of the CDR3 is TGTGCCAGCAGTTTATTCGGCGGCTTCAACACCGGGGAGCTGTTTTTT.

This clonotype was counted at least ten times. CDR3 amino acids: CASSLEGPTNEKLFF. The CDR3 DNA is TGTGCCAGCAGCCTCGAAGGCCCAACTAATGAAAAACTGTTTTTT. The V call is TRBV7-2, the J call TRBJ1-4; no definite D call. Germline CDR1 SGHTA, CDR2 FQGNSA. The CDR3 contains 15 residues. The germline V and J ends were trimmed by 5 bases and 0 bases, with 10 bases remaining between them.

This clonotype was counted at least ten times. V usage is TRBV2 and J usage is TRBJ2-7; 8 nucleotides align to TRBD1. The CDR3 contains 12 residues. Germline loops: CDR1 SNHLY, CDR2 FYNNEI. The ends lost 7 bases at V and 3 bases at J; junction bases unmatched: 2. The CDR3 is CASTDRVYEQYF. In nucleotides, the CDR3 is TGTGCCAGCACGGACAGGGTCTACGAGCAGTACTTC.

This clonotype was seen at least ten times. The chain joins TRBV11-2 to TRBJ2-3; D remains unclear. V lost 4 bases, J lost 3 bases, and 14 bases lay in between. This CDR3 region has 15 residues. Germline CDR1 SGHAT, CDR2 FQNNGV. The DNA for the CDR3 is TGTGCCAGCAGCTACCCTCCCGCAGAGACAGATACGCAGTATTTT. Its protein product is CASSYPPAETDTQYF.

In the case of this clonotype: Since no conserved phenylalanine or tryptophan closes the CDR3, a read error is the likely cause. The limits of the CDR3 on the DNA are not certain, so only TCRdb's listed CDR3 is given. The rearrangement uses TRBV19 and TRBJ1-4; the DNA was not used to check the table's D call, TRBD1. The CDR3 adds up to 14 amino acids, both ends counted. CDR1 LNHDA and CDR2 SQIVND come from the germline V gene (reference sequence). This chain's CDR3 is CASSIEGLGGQNNY.

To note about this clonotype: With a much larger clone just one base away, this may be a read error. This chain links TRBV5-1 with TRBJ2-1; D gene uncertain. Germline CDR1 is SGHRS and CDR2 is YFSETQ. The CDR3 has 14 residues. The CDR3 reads CASSLFSGYNKQFF. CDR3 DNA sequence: TGCGCCAGCAGCTTGTTTTCTGGATACAATAAGCAGTTCTTC.

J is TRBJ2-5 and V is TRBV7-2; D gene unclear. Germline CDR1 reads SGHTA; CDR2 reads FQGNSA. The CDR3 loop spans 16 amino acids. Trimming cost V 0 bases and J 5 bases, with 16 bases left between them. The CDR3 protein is CASSLAVGVQGETQYF. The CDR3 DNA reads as TGTGCCAGCAGCTTAGCGGTCGGAGTCCAAGGGGAGACCCAGTACTTC.

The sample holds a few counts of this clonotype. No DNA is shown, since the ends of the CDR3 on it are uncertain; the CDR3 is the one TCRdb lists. CDR3 protein: CASSIYLCSVEVAGGPSYNEQFF. The chain employs TRBV7-9 and TRBJ2-1; TRBD2 is the table's D call, not checked against the DNA. The germline CDR1 and CDR2 sequences are SEHNR and FQNEAQ (reference sequence). The CDR3 is 23 amino acids long, termini counted.

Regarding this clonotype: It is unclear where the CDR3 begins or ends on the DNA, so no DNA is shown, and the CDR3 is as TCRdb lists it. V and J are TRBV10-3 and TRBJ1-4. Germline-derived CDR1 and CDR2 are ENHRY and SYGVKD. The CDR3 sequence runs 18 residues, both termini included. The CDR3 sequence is CAICSARTASATNEKLFF.

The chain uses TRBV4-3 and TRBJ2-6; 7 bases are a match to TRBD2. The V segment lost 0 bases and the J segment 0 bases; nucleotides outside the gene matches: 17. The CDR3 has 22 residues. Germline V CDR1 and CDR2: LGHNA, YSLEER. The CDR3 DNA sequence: TGCGCCAGCAGCCAAGATCAGCGGGGAGTCCCCGGGCTGTGCTCTGGGGCCAACGTCCTGACTTTC. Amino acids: CASSQDQRGVPGLCSGANVLTF.

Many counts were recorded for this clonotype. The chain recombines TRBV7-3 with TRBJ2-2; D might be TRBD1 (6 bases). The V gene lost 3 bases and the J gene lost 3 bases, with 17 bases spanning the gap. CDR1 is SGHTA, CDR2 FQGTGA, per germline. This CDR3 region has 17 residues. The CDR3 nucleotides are TGTGCCAGCAGCTTTGGATTCACAGGGCCCTACACCGGGGAGCTGTTTTTT. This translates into CASSFGFTGPYTGELFF.